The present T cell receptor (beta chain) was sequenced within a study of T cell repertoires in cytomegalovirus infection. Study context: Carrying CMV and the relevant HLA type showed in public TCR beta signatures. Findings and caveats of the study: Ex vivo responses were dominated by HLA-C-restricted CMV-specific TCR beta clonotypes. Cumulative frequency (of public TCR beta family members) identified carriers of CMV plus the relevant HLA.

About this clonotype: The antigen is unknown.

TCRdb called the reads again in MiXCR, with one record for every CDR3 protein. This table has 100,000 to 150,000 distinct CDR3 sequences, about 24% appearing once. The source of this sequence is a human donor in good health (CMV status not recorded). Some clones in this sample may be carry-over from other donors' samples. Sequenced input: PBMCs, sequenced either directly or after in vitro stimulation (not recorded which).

The CDR3 region is CSARVLSSYNEQFF. CDR3 nucleotides: TGCAGTGCTAGAGTGCTGAGCTCCTACAATGAGCAGTTCTTC. V and J are TRBV20-1 and TRBJ2-1; D gene unclear. The V gene's germline CDR1 is DFQATT and CDR2 SNEGSKA (reference sequence). The CDR3 is made up of 14 amino acids. V lost 1 base, J lost 0 bases, and 7 bases lay in between.